Sequencing of this T cell receptor (beta chain) was carried out in a study of blood T cell repertoires in COVID-19. Data came from immunoSEQ multiplex PCR; TCRdb stores just in-frame clones and leaves some out. The top ten clones hold 9% to 10% of a sample with some 65,000 clones, just under 80% of them seen once. This clonotype was obtained from a human donor in a cohort sampled during active COVID-19. The sample comprised peripheral blood.

The CDR3 loop reads CASSYPGLAGGEQFF. The CDR3 nucleotides read TGTGCCAGCAGTTACCCCGGGCTAGCGGGAGGTGAGCAGTTCTTC. The chain combines TRBV6-5 with TRBJ2-1; 11 bases match TRBD2. The CDR3 has 15 amino acids. With 2 bases clipped from V and 9 bases from J, the junction kept 6 bases outside the gene matches. Germline lookup yields CDR1 MNHEY and CDR2 SVGAGI.